This T cell receptor beta chain was recorded in a study of metastatic and nonmetastatic thyroid tumors. This clone was seen a few times. TCRdb re-called clones from the PCR reads using MiXCR. The sample has 15,000 or so clones; around 29% are singletons. Every patient underwent thyroid surgery untreated. Germline V gene lookup returns CDR1 MNHNS and CDR2 SASEGT. V was shortened by 6 bases and J by 4 bases, with 12 bases between the two germline ends. The CDR3 loop spans 13 amino acids. This receptor was obtained from a female donor with papillary thyroid cancer or a benign thyroid nodule (not recorded which). Some clones in this sample may be carry-over from other donors' samples. Sequenced material: adjacent normal tissue. This sequence joins TRBV6-1 and TRBJ1-2, with D unclear. CDR3 DNA sequence: TGTGCCAGCAGCCTAAGGTCCTCCTATGGCTACACCTTC. It codes for CASSLRSSYGYTF.